This is a list of T cell receptor beta chains from one sample in a study of blood T cell repertoires in COVID-19. Clones were sequenced by immunoSEQ multiplex PCR, and TCRdb holds only the in-frame ones, with some missing. The repertoire consists of approximately 90,000 clones, with roughly 80% occurring once and the leading ten covering approximately 21%. Sequencing was carried out using peripheral blood. These receptor sequences come from a woman over 75 with acute or convalescent COVID-19. Each CDR3 is given with its conserved first and last residue. The order of the fields is V gene, D gene, CDR3 length, clone size, J gene, CDR3 protein, CDR3 DNA. D genes are given only for firm matches. Size values are once, few and many counts, or a class for expanded clones, and some rows have none.

v_gene: TRBV13
d_gene: TRBD1
len: 18
abundance: NA
j_gene: TRBJ2-7
CDR3aa: CASSSPLQGAHSSGEQYF
CDR3nt: TGTGCCAGCAGCTCCCCTTTACAGGGGGCGCATTCGTCGGGTGAGCAGTACTTC

v_gene: TRBV5-6
d_gene: TRBD1
len: 18
abundance: NA
j_gene: TRBJ2-6
CDR3aa: CASSITGTGFYGANVLTF
CDR3nt: TGTGCCAGCAGCATCACCGGGACAGGGTTTTATGGGGCCAACGTCCTGACTTTC

v_gene: TRBV7-2
d_gene: TRBD2
len: 14
abundance: NA
j_gene: TRBJ2-3
CDR3aa: CASSLTSRADTQYF
CDR3nt: TGTGCCAGCAGCCTGACTAGCAGGGCAGATACGCAGTATTTT

v_gene: TRBV5-1
d_gene: TRBD1
len: 16
abundance: NA
j_gene: TRBJ2-5
CDR3aa: CASSLRQGQFGETQYF
CDR3nt: TGCGCCAGCAGCCTGCGACAGGGCCAGTTCGGGGAGACCCAGTACTTC

v_gene: TRBV6-6
d_gene: TRBD1
len: 17
abundance: NA
j_gene: TRBJ2-4
CDR3aa: CASSPRDRGSDKNIQYF
CDR3nt: TGTGCCAGCAGTCCTCGGGACAGGGGATCGGATAAAAACATTCAGTACTTC

v_gene: TRBV5-6
d_gene: NA
len: 16
abundance: few
j_gene: TRBJ1-2
CDR3aa: CASSLRGGTADYGYTF
CDR3nt: TGTGCCAGCAGCTTAAGAGGCGGCACCGCGGACTATGGCTACACCTTC

v_gene: TRBV9
d_gene: TRBD1
len: 16
abundance: NA
j_gene: TRBJ1-2
CDR3aa: CASSLTGTEINYGYTF
CDR3nt: TGTGCCAGCAGCCTGACCGGGACAGAGATAAACTATGGCTACACCTTC

v_gene: TRBV7-9
d_gene: TRBD1
len: 15
abundance: NA
j_gene: TRBJ2-6
CDR3aa: CASSSTGTGANVLTF
CDR3nt: TGTGCCAGCAGCTCGACAGGGACCGGGGCCAACGTCCTGACTTTC

v_gene: TRBV7-2
d_gene: TRBD2
len: 19
abundance: NA
j_gene: TRBJ2-7
CDR3aa: CASSTIYGGRTSGGYEQYF
CDR3nt: TGTGCCAGCAGCACCATTTACGGGGGCCGGACTAGCGGAGGCTACGAGCAGTACTTC

v_gene: TRBV5-1
d_gene: NA
len: 14
abundance: NA
j_gene: TRBJ1-1
CDR3aa: CASSLAGRNTEAFF
CDR3nt: TGCGCCAGCAGCTTGGCGGGGAGAAACACTGAAGCTTTCTTT

v_gene: TRBV24-1
d_gene: NA
len: 14
abundance: few
j_gene: TRBJ1-1
CDR3aa: CATSSLGLNTEAFF
CDR3nt: TGTGCCACCAGTTCCCTGGGGCTGAACACTGAAGCTTTCTTT

v_gene: TRBV7-9
d_gene: TRBD1
len: 15
abundance: NA
j_gene: TRBJ2-7
CDR3aa: CASSSIGTGEYEQYF
CDR3nt: TGTGCCAGCAGCTCCATTGGGACAGGGGAATACGAGCAGTACTTC

v_gene: TRBV29-1
d_gene: NA
len: 14
abundance: NA
j_gene: TRBJ2-1
CDR3aa: CSVERRGSYNEQFF
CDR3nt: TGCAGCGTTGAAAGGAGGGGATCCTACAATGAGCAGTTCTTC

v_gene: TRBV7-6
d_gene: TRBD1
len: 17
abundance: NA
j_gene: TRBJ2-5
CDR3aa: CASSLEAGGASVETQYF
CDR3nt: TGTGCCAGCAGCTTAGAGGCAGGGGGCGCTTCCGTCGAGACCCAGTACTTC

v_gene: TRBV20-1
d_gene: TRBD1
len: 11
abundance: NA
j_gene: TRBJ1-1
CDR3aa: CSATGQVEAFF
CDR3nt: TGCAGTGCAACCGGACAGGTAGAAGCTTTCTTT

v_gene: TRBV15
d_gene: TRBD2
len: 16
abundance: NA
j_gene: TRBJ2-5
CDR3aa: CATSRDLGGAGETQYF
CDR3nt: TGTGCCACCAGCAGAGATCTGGGAGGGGCCGGGGAGACCCAGTACTTC

v_gene: TRBV27
d_gene: NA
len: 14
abundance: NA
j_gene: TRBJ1-1
CDR3aa: CASVDSLMNTEAFF
CDR3nt: TGTGCCAGCGTAGACAGCCTAATGAACACTGAAGCTTTCTTT

v_gene: TRBV5-1
d_gene: NA
len: 13
abundance: NA
j_gene: TRBJ1-2
CDR3aa: CASSEGVSRGYTF
CDR3nt: TGCGCCAGCAGCGAAGGGGTCTCTCGCGGCTACACCTTC

v_gene: TRBV7-8
d_gene: TRBD2
len: 16
abundance: NA
j_gene: TRBJ2-5
CDR3aa: CASSLGPAGVQETQYF
CDR3nt: TGTGCCAGCAGCTTAGGTCCAGCGGGGGTCCAAGAGACCCAGTACTTC

v_gene: TRBV5-1
d_gene: TRBD1
len: 15
abundance: NA
j_gene: TRBJ1-3
CDR3aa: CASSLRQGAGNTIYF
CDR3nt: TGCGCCAGCAGCTTGCGACAGGGGGCCGGAAACACCATATATTTT

v_gene: TRBV5-1
d_gene: TRBD2
len: 16
abundance: NA
j_gene: TRBJ2-7
CDR3aa: CASNPGRAGGPYEQYF
CDR3nt: TGCGCCAGCAACCCGGGCCGGGCGGGGGGGCCCTACGAGCAGTACTTC

v_gene: TRBV10-3
d_gene: TRBD1
len: 12
abundance: NA
j_gene: TRBJ1-4
CDR3aa: CAISRTGEKLFF
CDR3nt: TGTGCCATCAGCCGGACAGGGGAAAAACTGTTTTTT

v_gene: TRBV7-2
d_gene: NA
len: 14
abundance: NA
j_gene: TRBJ2-2
CDR3aa: CASSQDYYTGELFF
CDR3nt: TGTGCCAGCAGCCAGGACTACTACACCGGGGAGCTGTTTTTT

v_gene: TRBV27
d_gene: NA
len: 12
abundance: NA
j_gene: TRBJ2-7
CDR3aa: CATEPPGQRVYF
CDR3nt: TGTGCCACCGAGCCTCCGGGACAGCGGGTCTACTTC